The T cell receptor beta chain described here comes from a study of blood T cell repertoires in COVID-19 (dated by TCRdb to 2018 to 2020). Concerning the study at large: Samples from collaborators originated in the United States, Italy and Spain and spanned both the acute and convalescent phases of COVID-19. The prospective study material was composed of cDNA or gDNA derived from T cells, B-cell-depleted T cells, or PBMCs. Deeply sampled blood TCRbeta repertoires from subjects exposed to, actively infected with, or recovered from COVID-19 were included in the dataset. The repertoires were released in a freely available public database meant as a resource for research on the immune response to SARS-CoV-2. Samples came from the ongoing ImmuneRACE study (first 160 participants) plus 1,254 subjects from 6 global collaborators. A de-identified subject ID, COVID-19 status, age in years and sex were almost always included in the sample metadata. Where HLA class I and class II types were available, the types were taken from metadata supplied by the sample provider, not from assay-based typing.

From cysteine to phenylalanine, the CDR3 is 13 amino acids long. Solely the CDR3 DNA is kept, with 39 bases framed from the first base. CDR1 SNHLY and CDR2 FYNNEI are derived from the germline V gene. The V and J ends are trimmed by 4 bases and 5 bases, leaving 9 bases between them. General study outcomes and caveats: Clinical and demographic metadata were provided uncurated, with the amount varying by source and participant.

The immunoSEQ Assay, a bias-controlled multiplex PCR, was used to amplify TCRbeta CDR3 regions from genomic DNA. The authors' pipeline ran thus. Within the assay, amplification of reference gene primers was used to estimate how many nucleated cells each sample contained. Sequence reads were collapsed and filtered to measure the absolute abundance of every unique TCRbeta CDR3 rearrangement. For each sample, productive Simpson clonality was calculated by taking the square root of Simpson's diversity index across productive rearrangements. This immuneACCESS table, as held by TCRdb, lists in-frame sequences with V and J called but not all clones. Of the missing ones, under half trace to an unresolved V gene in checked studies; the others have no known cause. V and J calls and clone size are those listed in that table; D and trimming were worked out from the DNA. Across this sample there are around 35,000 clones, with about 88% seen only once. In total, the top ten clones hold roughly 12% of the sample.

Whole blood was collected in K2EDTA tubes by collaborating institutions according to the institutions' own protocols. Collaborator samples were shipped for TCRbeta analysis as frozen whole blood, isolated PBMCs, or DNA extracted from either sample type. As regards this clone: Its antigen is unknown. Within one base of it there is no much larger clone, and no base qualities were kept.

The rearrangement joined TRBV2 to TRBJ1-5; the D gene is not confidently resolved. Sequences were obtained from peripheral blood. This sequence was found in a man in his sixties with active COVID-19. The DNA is TGTGCCAGCAGTGGGGTGGGAGATCAGCCCCAGCATTTT. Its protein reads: CASSGVGDQPQHF.